This is a list of T cell receptor beta chains from one sample in a study of shared clonotypes between healthy human individuals. The data were produced by immunoSEQ multiplex PCR, yet TCRdb's version contains in-frame clones alone and is incomplete. This sample yields a few million clones, of which 90% to 95% are seen a single time; about 0.13% belongs to the top ten. The sample taken for sequencing was naive CD4+ T cells sorted from blood. The receptors were gathered from a man between 18 and 35 years old in good health. CDR3s include the opening cysteine and the closing phenylalanine or tryptophan. A D gene is named only where the DNA matches it firmly. Only part of the rows carry a size: once, few, many, or a class if the clone is expanded.

v_call	j_call	clone_size	cdr3_length	d_call	cdr3_aa	cdr3_nt
TRBV19	TRBJ1-5	.	17	TRBD1	CASSRLTGQGAHQPQHF	TGTGCCAGTAGTAGGCTGACTGGACAGGGGGCCCATCAGCCCCAGCATTTT
TRBV5-1	TRBJ1-1	.	14	.	CASSFRGLNTEAFF	TGCGCCAGCAGCTTTAGAGGTCTGAACACTGAAGCTTTCTTT
TRBV7-9	TRBJ1-3	few	13	.	CASSLGAGNTIYF	TGTGCCAGCAGCTTAGGGGCTGGAAACACCATATATTTT
TRBV19	TRBJ1-1	.	14	.	CASNRQWGGTEAFF	TGTGCCAGTAATCGACAGTGGGGGGGGACTGAAGCTTTCTTT
TRBV7-9	TRBJ2-7	.	15	.	CASSTAPQGTHEQYF	TGTGCCAGCAGCACAGCGCCGCAGGGTACCCACGAGCAGTACTTC
TRBV5-1	TRBJ1-1	.	16	.	CASSLGLSGRSTEAFF	TGCGCCAGCAGCTTGGGGCTGTCGGGGAGGAGCACTGAAGCTTTCTTT
TRBV11-2	TRBJ1-4	.	15	.	CASSLRGATNEKLFF	TGTGCCAGCAGCCTCCGGGGTGCAACTAATGAAAAACTGTTTTTT
TRBV7-3	TRBJ2-5	.	14	.	CASSPQHKQETQYF	TGTGCCAGCAGCCCCCAACACAAACAAGAGACCCAGTACTTC
TRBV7-9	TRBJ2-2	.	15	TRBD1	CASSSDRVDTGELFF	TGTGCCAGCAGCTCAGACAGGGTTGACACCGGGGAGCTGTTTTTT
TRBV6-5	TRBJ1-4	.	16	TRBD1	CASSYLPGQGNEKLFF	TGTGCCAGCAGTTACCTTCCGGGACAGGGCAATGAAAAACTGTTTTTT
TRBV29-1	TRBJ1-1	.	12	.	CSPETANTEAFF	TGCAGCCCCGAGACAGCGAACACTGAAGCTTTCTTT
TRBV7-9	TRBJ2-1	once	16	.	CASSLVSSGSYNEQFF	TGTGCCAGCAGCTTAGTCTCGTCCGGGAGCTACAATGAGCAGTTCTTC
TRBV2	TRBJ1-5	.	14	.	CASSDRQSNQPQHF	TGTGCCAGCAGTGACCGACAGAGCAATCAGCCCCAGCATTTT
TRBV4-2	TRBJ2-3	.	18	TRBD2	CASSQTPGLAGRTDTQYF	TGTGCCAGCAGCCAAACGCCGGGACTAGCGGGGCGGACAGATACGCAGTATTTT
TRBV19	TRBJ2-7	.	16	.	CASSIGSDSAFSEQYF	TGTGCCAGTAGTATAGGGTCTGACAGCGCCTTCAGCGAGCAGTACTTC
TRBV1	TRBJ1-5	.	14	.	CTSSQGRGRQPQHF	TGCACCAGCAGCCAAGGCAGGGGTCGTCAGCCCCAGCATTTT
TRBV4-3	TRBJ2-7	once	16	.	CASSQDLAVLSGEQYF	TGCGCCAGCAGCCAAGATCTGGCAGTTTTATCCGGCGAGCAGTACTTC
TRBV5-1	TRBJ2-7	.	15	TRBD1	CASSISGTENYEQYF	TGCGCCAGCAGCATCTCCGGGACAGAAAACTACGAGCAGTACTTC
TRBV6-5	TRBJ2-7	.	14	TRBD1	CASTPGQGVYEQYF	TGTGCCAGCACCCCGGGACAGGGTGTTTACGAGCAGTACTTC
TRBV6-5	TRBJ2-1	.	14	.	CASSYPRTYNEQFF	TGTGCCAGCAGTTACCCCCGGACTTACAATGAGCAGTTCTTC
TRBV6-6	TRBJ2-5	.	13	.	CASSHPSQETQYF	TGTGCCAGCAGTCACCCCAGCCAAGAGACCCAGTACTTC
TRBV15	TRBJ1-2	.	13	.	CATSREGRGGYTF	TGTGCCACCAGCAGAGAGGGGAGAGGGGGCTACACCTTC
TRBV13	TRBJ1-1	.	17	.	CASSLFYVRKRNTEAFF	TGTGCCAGCAGCTTATTTTATGTTAGAAAAAGGAACACTGAAGCTTTCTTT
TRBV19	TRBJ1-6	few	15	.	CASSIGAGANSPLHF	TGTGCCAGTAGTATAGGGGCAGGGGCCAATTCACCCCTCCACTTT
TRBV4-1	TRBJ1-5	.	17	TRBD1	CASSPTYRGRGNQPQHF	TGCGCCAGCAGCCCGACCTACAGGGGGCGAGGCAATCAGCCCCAGCATTTT
TRBV2	TRBJ2-2	.	13	.	CASSAVWSGELFF	TGTGCCAGCAGTGCTGTGTGGTCCGGGGAGCTGTTTTTT
TRBV12-5	TRBJ1-3	.	13	.	CASGLGMGNTIYF	TGTGCTAGTGGTTTAGGAATGGGAAACACCATATATTTT
TRBV30	TRBJ2-7	.	15	.	CAWSVGAGRTYEQYF	TGTGCCTGGAGTGTTGGGGCAGGCCGAACCTACGAGCAGTACTTC
TRBV28	TRBJ1-6	.	13	.	CATLWTGNSPLHF	TGTGCCACCCTTTGGACGGGTAATTCACCCCTCCACTTT
TRBV9	TRBJ2-3	.	18	TRBD2	CASSVGLAGGSSTDTQYF	TGTGCCAGCAGCGTCGGACTAGCGGGGGGGTCTAGCACAGATACGCAGTATTTT
TRBV7-2	TRBJ1-1	once	15	.	CASNPQPGRDTEAFF	TGTGCCAGCAACCCCCAACCCGGGAGGGACACTGAAGCTTTCTTT
TRBV11-3	TRBJ2-2	.	13	TRBD1	CASSRTGTGELFF	TGTGCCAGCAGCCGGACAGGGACCGGGGAGCTGTTTTTT
TRBV5-1	TRBJ2-1	.	16	.	CASSSFGGSSYNEQFF	TGCGCCAGCAGCTCCTTCGGTGGGAGCTCCTACAATGAGCAGTTCTTC
TRBV20-1	TRBJ2-5	.	11	.	CSAAGGETQYF	TGCAGTGCAGCAGGGGGGGAGACCCAGTACTTC
TRBV5-1	TRBJ2-7	.	15	.	CASSLLTGESYEQYF	TGCGCCAGCAGCTTGCTGACGGGGGAGTCCTACGAGCAGTACTTC
TRBV11-3	TRBJ2-1	.	11	.	CASSLKDKQFF	TGTGCCAGCAGCTTAAAGGATAAGCAGTTCTTC
TRBV7-8	TRBJ1-5	.	18	.	CASSLTSYWTNSNQPQHF	TGTGCCAGCAGCCTTACATCATACTGGACCAATAGCAATCAGCCCCAGCATTTT
TRBV7-2	TRBJ2-2	.	14	.	CASSFMGYTGELFF	TGTGCCAGCAGCTTTATGGGGTACACCGGGGAGCTGTTTTTT
TRBV18	TRBJ1-1	once	13	.	CASSRGMNTEAFF	TGTGCCAGCTCCCGGGGTATGAACACTGAAGCTTTCTTT
TRBV10-3	TRBJ2-7	once	13	TRBD1	CAIKTGTSYEQYF	TGTGCCATCAAGACAGGGACATCCTACGAGCAGTACTTC
TRBV4-1	TRBJ2-3	.	16	.	CASTPFGEGGADTQYF	TGCGCCAGCACCCCCTTTGGCGAGGGGGGCGCAGATACGCAGTATTTT
TRBV5-6	TRBJ2-1	.	17	TRBD2	CASSPGLAGGSRNEQFF	TGTGCCAGCAGCCCCGGACTAGCGGGAGGCTCACGCAATGAGCAGTTCTTC
TRBV6-5	TRBJ2-7	.	14	.	CASSLYRDRDEQYF	TGTGCCAGCAGTTTGTACAGGGATCGGGACGAGCAGTACTTC
TRBV9	TRBJ2-5	.	13	.	CASSVSSGETQYF	TGTGCCAGCAGCGTAAGTTCAGGAGAGACCCAGTACTTC